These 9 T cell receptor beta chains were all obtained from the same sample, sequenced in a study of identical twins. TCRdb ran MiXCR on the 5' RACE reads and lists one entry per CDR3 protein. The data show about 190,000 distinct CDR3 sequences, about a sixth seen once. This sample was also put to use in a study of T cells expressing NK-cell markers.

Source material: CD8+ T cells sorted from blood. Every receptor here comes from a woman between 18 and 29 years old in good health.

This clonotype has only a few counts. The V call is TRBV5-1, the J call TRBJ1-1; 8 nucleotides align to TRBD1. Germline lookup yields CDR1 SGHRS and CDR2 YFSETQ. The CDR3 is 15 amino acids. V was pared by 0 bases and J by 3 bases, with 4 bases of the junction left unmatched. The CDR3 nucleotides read TGCGCCAGCAGCTTGGGGACAGGGCACTACACTGAAGCTTTCTTT. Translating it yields CASSLGTGHYTEAFF.

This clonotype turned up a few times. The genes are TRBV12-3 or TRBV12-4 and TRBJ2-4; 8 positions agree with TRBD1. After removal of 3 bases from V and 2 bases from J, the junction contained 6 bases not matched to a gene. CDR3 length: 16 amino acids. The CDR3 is CASSFPGGTTKNIQYF. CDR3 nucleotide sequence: TGTGCCAGCAGTTTTCCAGGGGGCACGACCAAAAACATTCAGTACTTC.

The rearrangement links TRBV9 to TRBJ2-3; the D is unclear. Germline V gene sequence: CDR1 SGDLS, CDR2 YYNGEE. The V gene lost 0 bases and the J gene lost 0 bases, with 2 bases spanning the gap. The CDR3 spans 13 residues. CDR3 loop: CASSVASTDTQYF. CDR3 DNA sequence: TGTGCCAGCAGCGTAGCCAGCACAGATACGCAGTATTTT.

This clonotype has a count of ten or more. The CDR3 nucleotides are TGTGCCACCAGCCCGGTGGGCCCCCTAGTCAATGAGCAGTTCTTC. Its translation: CATSPVGPLVNEQFF. The V gene is TRBV15, the J gene TRBJ2-1; no clear D. The germline V gene has CDR1 LNHNV and CDR2 YYDKDF (reference sequence). CDR3 length equals 15 residues. Trimming removed 5 bases at V and 6 bases at J, with 17 bases between.

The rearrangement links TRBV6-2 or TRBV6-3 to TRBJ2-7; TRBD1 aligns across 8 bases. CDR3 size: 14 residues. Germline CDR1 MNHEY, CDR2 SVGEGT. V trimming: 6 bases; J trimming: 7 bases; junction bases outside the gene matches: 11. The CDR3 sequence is CASRRIQGAGEQYF. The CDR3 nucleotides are TGTGCCAGCAGAAGGATTCAGGGGGCCGGGGAGCAGTACTTC.

The CDR3, as DNA: TGTGCCATAGGACAGGGGGCGATCAATGAGCAGTTCTTC. Protein: CAIGQGAINEQFF. The chain employs TRBV12-3 or TRBV12-4 and TRBJ2-1; 11 bases are a match to TRBD1. V lost 10 bases, J lost 6 bases, and 5 bases stayed unmatched. The CDR3 extends over 13 amino acids.

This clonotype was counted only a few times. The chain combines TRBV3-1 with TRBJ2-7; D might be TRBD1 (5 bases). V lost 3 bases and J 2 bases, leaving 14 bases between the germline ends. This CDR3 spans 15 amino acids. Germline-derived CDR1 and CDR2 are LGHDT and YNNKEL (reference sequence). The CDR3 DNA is TGTGCCAGCAGCCACTTAAGGGGCCGTACCTACGAGCAGTACTTC. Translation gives CASSHLRGRTYEQYF.

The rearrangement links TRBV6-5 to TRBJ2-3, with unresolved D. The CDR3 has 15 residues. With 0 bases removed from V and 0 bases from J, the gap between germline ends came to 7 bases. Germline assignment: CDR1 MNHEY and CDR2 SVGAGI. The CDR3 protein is CASSYSSLSTDTQYF. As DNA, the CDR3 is TGTGCCAGCAGTTACTCATCACTAAGCACAGATACGCAGTATTTT.

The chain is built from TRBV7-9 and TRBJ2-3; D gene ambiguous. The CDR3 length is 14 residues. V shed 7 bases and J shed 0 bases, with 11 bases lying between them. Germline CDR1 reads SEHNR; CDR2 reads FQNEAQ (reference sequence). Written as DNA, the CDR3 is TGTGCCAGCACCCCATTGACTAGCACAGATACGCAGTATTTT. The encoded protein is CASTPLTSTDTQYF.